Listed here is a single T cell receptor beta chain. In the original processing: Estimated nucleated cell counts came from reference gene primer amplification. Measured with immunoSEQ multiplex PCR; TCRdb has only the in-frame clones, and not every one. V and J calls and clone size are copied from that table; D and trimming were computed from the DNA. This table holds some 29,000 clones, roughly 90% found once. CDR1 LNHDA and CDR2 SQIVND come from the germline V gene (reference sequence). J lost 10 bases, V lost 5 bases, and 5 bases had no gene match. This CDR3 has 13 amino acids. These data originate in a study of blood T cell repertoires in COVID-19. Whole-study context: Sample material is recorded as cDNA or gDNA derived from T cells, B-cell-depleted T cells, or PBMCs.

V is TRBV19 and J is TRBJ1-6; TRBD1 matches 7 bases. The clonotype was recovered from a human donor in a cohort sampled during active COVID-19. Sequencing used peripheral blood. CDR3 in DNA: TGTGCCAGTAGTGCAGGGGGGAGATCACCCCTCCACTTT. Protein product: CASSAGGRSPLHF. Based on the CDR3 plus reference TRBV19 and TRBJ1-6, the full variable domain is DGGITQSPKYLFRKEGQNVTLSCEQNLNHDAMYWYRQDPGQGLRLIYYSQIVNDFQKGDIAEGYSVSREKKESFPLTVTSAQKNPTAFYLCASSAGGRSPLHFGNGTRLTVT.